Each of the 18 T cell receptor beta chains below was sequenced from the same sample in a study of identical twins (dated by TCRdb to between 2015 and 2016). Library preparation used 5' RACE. The sample was run on an Illumina HiSeq 2000. TCRdb's own reprocessing of the public reads used fastp at Q25 and MiXCR and kept productive beta chains. Rows are combined by CDR3 protein, so each entry shows the most common genes and DNA. The sample table contains about 240,000 distinct CDR3 sequences; only one count was recorded for roughly 13% of them. 4% of the sample belongs to the ten largest clones. This same sample was also part of a study on yellow fever vaccine responses in identical twins.

The sequenced sample was memory (CD45RO+) T cells sorted from blood. This specimen's cell subset or site label, interpreted: CD45RO+ enriched T cells. These receptors were taken from a woman aged 18-30 years in good health.

This clonotype was found a few times. CDR3 coding DNA: TGTGCCAGCAGTTTTAGCGGGACCGAACAGTACTTC. This translates into CASSFSGTEQYF. The rearrangement joins TRBV27 to TRBJ2-7; 8 nucleotides agree with TRBD2. The CDR3 runs 12 residues. V trimming: 3 bases; J trimming: 10 bases; junction bases outside the gene matches: 5. Germline V gene data show CDR1 as MNHEY and CDR2 as SMNVEV (reference sequence).

This clonotype turned up a few times. J is TRBJ2-2 and V is TRBV7-2, with D perhaps TRBD1 or TRBD2 (5 bases each). Per the germline V gene, CDR1 is SGHTA and CDR2 is FQGNSA. The CDR3 covers 16 residues. Trimming took 4 bases from V and 0 from J, leaving 12 bases between them. CDR3 region: CASSSEGTTNTGELFF. In DNA form, the CDR3 reads TGTGCCAGCAGCTCTGAGGGGACCACGAACACCGGGGAGCTGTTTTTT. Using reference TRBV7-2 and TRBJ2-2 for the parts outside the CDR3, the full variable domain is GAGVSQSPSNKVTEKGKDVELRCDPISGHTALYWYRQSLGQGLEFLIYFQGNSAPDKSGLPSDRFSAERTGGSVSTLTIQRTQQEDSAVYLCASSSEGTTNTGELFFGEGSRLTVL.

This clonotype was observed many times. The CDR3 coding sequence is TGCAGCGCGCAACGAGGGCCTAACACTGAAGCTTTCTTT. This encodes CSAQRGPNTEAFF. The rearrangement uses TRBV29-1 and TRBJ1-1; D unclear. Trimming cost V 7 bases and J 2 bases, with 14 bases left between them. CDR3 length: 13 residues. The germline V gene has CDR1 SQVTM and CDR2 ANQGSEA. The variable domain in full, with the rest retrieved from reference TRBV29-1 and TRBJ1-1, is SAVISQKPSRDICQRGTSLTIQCQVDSQVTMMFWYRQQPGQSLTLIATANQGSEATYESGFVIDKFPISRPNLTFSTLTVSNMSPEDSSIYLCSAQRGPNTEAFFGQGTRLTVV.

This clonotype appeared once. CDR3 sequence: CSASNRGQVGSNTGELFF. In DNA form, the CDR3 reads TGCAGTGCTAGTAACCGAGGACAGGTCGGATCGAACACCGGGGAGCTGTTTTTT. The chain recombines TRBV20-1 with TRBJ2-2; 7 nucleotides align to TRBD1. The germline V gene has CDR1 DFQATT and CDR2 SNEGSKA (reference sequence). The CDR3 is made up of 18 amino acids. V was clipped by 3 bases and J by 0 bases; unmatched bases: 13.

The chain links TRBV6-5 to TRBJ2-4, with D maybe TRBD2 (5 bases). The CDR3 is made up of 14 amino acids. Trimming removed 1 base from V and 8 bases from J, with 12 bases in between. The germline CDR1 and CDR2 sequences are MNHEY and SVGAGI. The DNA of the CDR3 is TGTGCCAGCAGTTACTTAGGGCAGGAGGACATTCAGTACTTC. Translated, it gives CASSYLGQEDIQYF.

The chain combines TRBV6-5 with TRBJ1-1; the D is unclear. The germline V and J ends were trimmed by 4 bases and 1 base, with 10 bases remaining between them. The CDR3 covers 14 residues. Germline CDR1 is MNHEY and CDR2 is SVGAGI. The CDR3 loop reads CASSSYTGNTEAFF. CDR3 bases: TGTGCCAGCAGTTCATACACCGGGAACACTGAAGCTTTCTTT.

This clonotype occurred many times. V is TRBV12-3 or TRBV12-4 and J is TRBJ2-3; D unclear. The V end was cut by 5 bases, the J end by 3 bases, with 6 bases between. CDR3 length: 12 amino acids. In DNA form, the CDR3 reads TGTGCCAGCAGTAGAAGGACAGATACGCAGTATTTT. It translates to CASSRRTDTQYF.

A few counts support this clonotype. The CDR3 spells CASSPAGGRGGTQYF. The CDR3 DNA follows: TGTGCCAGCAGCCCGGCGGGCGGCCGTGGTGGTACGCAGTATTTT. The chain combines TRBV28 with TRBJ2-3, with a tentative D call TRBD2 (5 bases). Germline V gene data show CDR1 as MDHEN and CDR2 as SYDVKM. The CDR3 is 15 amino acids. Deletions cut 6 bases from V and 8 bases from J, with 21 bases between. The variable domain in full, completed from reference TRBV28 and TRBJ2-3, reads DVKVTQSSRYLVKRTGEKVFLECVQDMDHENMFWYRQDPGLGLRLIYFSYDVKMKEKGDIPEGYSVSREKKERFSLILESASTNQTSMYLCASSPAGGRGGTQYFGPGTRLTVL.

This clonotype was seen many times. The genes are TRBV20-1 and TRBJ2-1; D remains unclear. The V end was cut by 5 bases, the J end by 6 bases, with 17 bases between. The CDR3 spans 14 residues. CDR1 DFQATT and CDR2 SNEGSKA come from the germline V gene (reference sequence). The CDR3 bases are TGCAGTGCTCCCAGTTCGCGTCAGCTCAATGAGCAGTTCTTC. Its translation is CSAPSSRQLNEQFF.

A few counts support this clonotype. The V call is TRBV2, the J call TRBJ1-6; D gene unclear. This CDR3 has 15 residues. Germline lookup yields CDR1 SNHLY and CDR2 FYNNEI. V lost 2 bases, J lost 10 bases, and 15 bases lay in between. The CDR3 DNA reads as TGTGCCAGCAGTGAAAATAGGGCCTTGGGGTCACCCCTCCACTTT. Translation gives CASSENRALGSPLHF.

This clonotype was observed a few times. The V call is TRBV5-1, the J call TRBJ2-7; 10 nucleotides line up with TRBD1. J gave up 1 base and V 4 bases, and 8 bases lay outside the gene matches. The CDR3 is 16 residues long. Germline V gives CDR1 SGHRS, CDR2 YFSETQ. The CDR3 spells CASSHLAGQGSYEQYF. The DNA for the CDR3 is TGCGCCAGCAGCCACCTGGCGGGACAGGGGTCCTACGAGCAGTACTTC.

The V call is TRBV11-2, the J call TRBJ2-5; a possible D gene is TRBD1 (5 bases). Per the germline V gene, CDR1 is SGHAT and CDR2 is FQNNGV. The CDR3 totals 14 residues. The germline V and J ends were trimmed by 3 bases and 2 bases, with 10 bases remaining between them. The CDR3 reads CASSFDSLQETQYF. CDR3 DNA: TGTGCCAGCAGCTTCGACAGCTTACAAGAGACCCAGTACTTC. The variable domain in full, with the rest retrieved from reference TRBV11-2 and TRBJ2-5, is EAGVAQSPRYKIIEKRQSVAFWCNPISGHATLYWYQQILGQGPKLLIQFQNNGVVDDSQLPKDRFSAERLKGVDSTLKIQPAKLEDSAVYLCASSFDSLQETQYFGPGTRLLVL.

V gene TRBV6-1 combines with J gene TRBJ2-6; the D gene is possibly TRBD1 (6 bases). Germline V CDR1 and CDR2: MNHNS, SASEGT. Trimming removed 5 bases from V and 2 bases from J, with 16 bases in between. The CDR3 loop spans 17 amino acids. The CDR3 reads CASSRGTRRAGANVLTF. In nucleotides, the CDR3 is TGTGCCAGCAGTAGGGGGACAAGGCGGGCTGGGGCCAACGTCCTGACTTTC.

The chain recombines TRBV14 with TRBJ2-5; D gene ambiguous. The V end lost 1 base, the J end lost 5 bases, and 14 bases lay between the germline ends. Germline V lookup: CDR1 SGHDN, CDR2 FVKESK. This CDR3 region has 15 residues. CDR3 protein: CASSQVGSSRETQYF. The CDR3 nucleotides are TGTGCCAGCAGCCAAGTCGGATCCAGCCGGGAGACCCAGTACTTC.

The chain employs TRBV30 and TRBJ1-1; D is unresolved. The CDR3 has 12 amino acids. V shed 1 base and J shed 5 bases, with 8 bases lying between them. Germline CDR1 is GTSNPN and CDR2 is SVGIG (reference sequence). The CDR3 coding sequence is TGTGCCTGGAGTGACGGAGGGACTGAAGCTTTCTTT. As protein: CAWSDGGTEAFF.

The chain joins TRBV7-3 to TRBJ2-5; 10 bases line up with TRBD1. The V and J ends lost 5 bases and 5 bases, in that order; junction bases with no gene match: 8. Per the germline V gene, CDR1 is SGHTA and CDR2 is FQGTGA. The CDR3 runs 15 residues. CDR3 nucleotides: TGTGCCAGCAGCCAGTGGACAGGGGGAGGGGAGACCCAGTACTTC. Its protein is CASSQWTGGGETQYF.

This clonotype was seen at least ten times. V gene TRBV24-1 combines with J gene TRBJ2-3; 7 positions agree with TRBD1. Germline V gene sequence: CDR1 KGHDR, CDR2 SFDVKD. This CDR3 has 15 amino acids. V dropped 5 bases and J dropped 5; count of bases not matched to a gene: 9. The CDR3 sequence: CATSVEGYRGDTQYF. The CDR3 DNA sequence: TGTGCCACCAGTGTCGAGGGCTACAGGGGAGATACGCAGTATTTT.

This rearrangement joins TRBV9 to TRBJ2-1, with 13 bases aligning to TRBD2. After removal of 0 bases from V and 5 bases from J, the junction contained 8 bases not matched to a gene. Germline V gene data show CDR1 as SGDLS and CDR2 as YYNGEE. The CDR3 consists of 18 residues. CDR3 bases: TGTGCCAGCAGCGTAGCTCCCAGACTAGCGGGGGGCCACAATGAGCAGTTCTTC. Amino acids: CASSVAPRLAGGHNEQFF. Variable domain in full (rest from reference TRBV9 and TRBJ2-1): DSGVTQTPKHLITATGQRVTLRCSPRSGDLSVYWYQQSLDQGLQFLIQYYNGEERAKGNILERFSAQQFPDLHSELNLSSLELGDSALYFCASSVAPRLAGGHNEQFFGPGTRLTVL.